The clone carrying this T cell receptor (beta chain) qualifies as medium-sized. The target antigen is unknown. The source of the sample is a study of HIV-infected patients and healthy controls. Findings of the study overall: HIV-infected patients and controls differed significantly in mean usage of eight alpha and eight beta V genes.

Between the trimmed V and J ends, which lost 3 bases and 5 bases, there was a span of 7 bases. This CDR3 region has 12 residues. Germline loops: CDR1 MNHEY, CDR2 SMNVEV (reference sequence). The repertoire came from unfractionated whole blood and reflected all unsorted peripheral T cells. RNA came from approximately 2.5 ml of peripheral blood. Alpha and beta constant-region primers primed reverse transcription of around 550 ng RNA. Alpha and beta chain libraries were made separately by chain-specific third strand synthesis with multiplexing indices. All rearrangements within a chain used one primer pair; cDNA molecules carried barcodes. Priming off the SP2 site generated the second strand. MiXCR, run by TCRdb on the 5' RACE reads, gives a single entry per CDR3 protein. Seen here are over 10,000 distinct CDR3 sequences, 5% to 6.5% observed once, and the top ten hold 3% to 4.5%.

The chain couples TRBV27 to TRBJ1-1, with D unclear. The specimen sequenced was blood. This receptor was taken from an adult in good health. The CDR3 loop reads CASSFAGTEAFF. The CDR3 coding sequence is TGTGCCAGCAGTTTCGCCGGGACTGAAGCTTTCTTT.